This T cell receptor (beta chain) emerged from a study of cytomegalovirus exposure and HLA in healthy donors. Study-level results: Generally TCR sequences proved uncommon, though certain public TCRs appeared in numerous donors. The study designated 150 or so TCR beta chains cytomegalovirus-associated.

Concerning this clone itself: Its antigen is unknown.

CDR1 is SGHTA and CDR2 is FQGNSA in the germline V gene. The CDR3 extends over 14 amino acids. V was trimmed by 5 bases and J by 4 bases, leaving 13 bases between them. Produced via immunoSEQ multiplex PCR; TCRdb's table is partial and in-frame only. The table records tens of thousands of clones, more than 85% of them present only once. This sequence was found in a man aged 18 to 35 in good health and CMV-seronegative. The sample was PBMCs. The chain uses TRBV7-2 and TRBJ2-3; possible D gene TRBD2, 5 bases. This chain's CDR3 is CASSRAASPDTQYF. In DNA form, the CDR3 reads TGTGCCAGCAGCCGAGCGGCTAGCCCAGATACGCAGTATTTT.